These T cell receptor beta chains were read from a single sample in a study of human T cells and chemical hapten exposure. TCRdb used MiXCR to reprocess the RACE reads, holding one entry per CDR3 protein. The sample consists of around 200,000 distinct CDR3 sequences, 25% to 30% of them appearing once. Sequenced material: whole blood, taken in connection with sensitization to the hapten diphenylcyclopropenone (DPC). These receptors were collected from a woman aged 30 to 39 with alopecia areata. Some clones in this sample may be carry-over from other donors' samples. Both conserved end residues are part of each CDR3. The D gene is left open where the match is weak. The size field is filled for only some rows; it gives once, few, many or a size class.

TRBJ1-4,TRBV29-1,-,-,TGCAGCGTCCGGGACACATTAAATGAAAAACTGTTTTTT,CSVRDTLNEKLFF
TRBJ2-7,TRBV4-3,TRBD2,few,TGCGCCAGCAGCCAGGGGACTAGCGGAGCCTACGAGCAGTACTTC,CASSQGTSGAYEQYF
TRBJ1-6,TRBV13,TRBD1,few,TGTGCCAGCAGCCTGCGGGACAGGGAGGGTTCACCCCTCCACTTT,CASSLRDREGSPLHF
TRBJ2-3,TRBV2,TRBD2,-,TGTGCCAGCAACGAGAGGACTAGCGGGACAGATACGCAGTATTTT,CASNERTSGTDTQYF
TRBJ2-7,TRBV28,-,few,TGTGCCAGCCACCAGAGCGGATCCTACGAGCAGTACTTC,CASHQSGSYEQYF
TRBJ2-2,TRBV20-1,-,-,TGCAGTGCTAGAGCCCTTGGAACCACCGGGGAGCTGTTTTTT,CSARALGTTGELFF
TRBJ2-1,TRBV10-3,TRBD1,few,TGTGCCATCGCGGGACAGGTCGCCTACAATGAGCAGTTCTTC,CAIAGQVAYNEQFF
TRBJ2-3,TRBV28,-,-,TGCCGCGTAACGGGGGCCCGCACAGATACGCAGTATTTT,CRVTGARTDTQYF
TRBJ1-1,TRBV6-5,TRBD1,-,TGTGCCAGCAGTTTTTCCAGGACAGGGGACACTGAAGCTTTCTTT,CASSFSRTGDTEAFF
TRBJ2-1,TRBV6-4,-,few,TGTGCCAGCAGTGACTTGGGGGGCGCGAATGAGCAGTTCTTC,CASSDLGGANEQFF
TRBJ2-5,TRBV5-1,-,few,TGCGCCAGCAGCTTCCGGGCTACAACCCAAGAGACCCAGTACTTC,CASSFRATTQETQYF
TRBJ2-1,TRBV4-2,TRBD2,-,TGTGCCAGCAGCGCCGGGACTAGCGGGAGCAATGAGCAGTTCTTC,CASSAGTSGSNEQFF
TRBJ2-7,TRBV29-1,TRBD1,-,TGCAGCGTTTCCTCCTACAAAGGGGGCTTGGACGAGCAGTACTTC,CSVSSYKGGLDEQYF
TRBJ1-2,TRBV5-1,TRBD1,once,TGCGCCAGCAGCTTGGACCAGGGGGGATATGGCTACACCTTC,CASSLDQGGYGYTF
TRBJ1-2,TRBV18,-,-,TGTGCCAGCTCACGACCCGCACACCGCTATGGCTACACCTTC,CASSRPAHRYGYTF
TRBJ2-2,TRBV2,TRBD1,-,TGTGCCAGCAGTACCACCGGGACAGGGGTCAACACCGGGGAGCTGTTTTTT,CASSTTGTGVNTGELFF
TRBJ1-4,TRBV4-3,-,-,TGCGCCAGCAGCCCAAGAATGGCAGAAAAACTGTTTTTT,CASSPRMAEKLFF
TRBJ1-5,TRBV28,-,few,TGTGCCAGCATCTCTGGGGCGCAGGGTCAGCCCCAGCATTTT,CASISGAQGQPQHF
TRBJ1-2,TRBV29-1,TRBD1,-,TGCAGCGTACGCAGGGGGCCAAGCTATGGCTACACCTTC,CSVRRGPSYGYTF
TRBJ2-1,TRBV4-3,TRBD2,few,TGCGCCAGCAGCCAAGTAAGGGTACACCCCTTGCGGGGGGGCCTGGACAATGAGCAGTTCTTC,CASSQVRVHPLRGGLDNEQFF
TRBJ1-2,TRBV11-2,TRBD1,-,TGTGCCAGCAGCCCACCTCCGGGACAGGGGGCGAGTAACTATGGCTACACCTTC,CASSPPPGQGASNYGYTF
TRBJ2-1,TRBV7-9,-,-,TGTGCCAGCAGCCGCCAAGACTGGTACAATGAGCAGTTCTTC,CASSRQDWYNEQFF
TRBJ1-1,TRBV20-1,-,-,TGCAGTGCGCCTCTGGGGGCGGGAGGGTCGGAAGCTTTCTTT,CSAPLGAGGSEAFF
TRBJ1-2,TRBV29-1,-,-,TGCAGCGGGGCGGGCGTCGGGGCAGACTATGGCTACACCTTC,CSGAGVGADYGYTF
TRBJ2-7,TRBV13,TRBD1,few,TGTGCCAGCAGCTTATATCCGGGGGGGACAGGGGAACGCTACGAGCAGTACTTC,CASSLYPGGTGERYEQYF
TRBJ2-2,TRBV20-1,-,-,TGCAGTGCTAGACGGCCGGGCCTCATGACCGGGGAGCTGTTTTTT,CSARRPGLMTGELFF
TRBJ1-2,TRBV28,-,few,TGTGCCAGCAGCCCTAGTTTGGACAGCTCCTATGGCTACACCTTC,CASSPSLDSSYGYTF
TRBJ2-1,TRBV2,-,few,TGTGCCAGCAGTGAACGGCAGGGAACCTACAATGAGCAGTTCTTC,CASSERQGTYNEQFF
TRBJ2-7,TRBV5-1,-,-,TGCGCCAGCAGCCTGATCGGACCACAGCGTCCGGGCTACGAGCAGTACTTC,CASSLIGPQRPGYEQYF
TRBJ1-6,TRBV28,-,-,TGTGCCAGTCAGAACTGGACAGCAAATTCACCCCTCCACTTT,CASQNWTANSPLHF
TRBJ2-1,TRBV28,-,few,TGTGCCAGCAGTTCGTCCGGCTTCTCCTCCTACAATGAGCAGTTCTTC,CASSSSGFSSYNEQFF
TRBJ2-5,TRBV6-1,-,-,TGTGCCAGCATTAGACTAGGCCAAGAGACCCAGTACTTC,CASIRLGQETQYF
TRBJ1-6,TRBV9,-,-,TGTGCCAGCAGCGCCGGGACGCGAGCCGGTTCACCCCTCCACTTT,CASSAGTRAGSPLHF
TRBJ2-1,TRBV4-2,TRBD2,few,TGTGCCAGCAGCCAAGATCCGGCTAGCGGGCGAGGTAGTGAGCAGTTCTTC,CASSQDPASGRGSEQFF
TRBJ2-7,TRBV20-1,-,many,TGCAGTGCTACGGGAGGGGGCTATCTCTACGAGCAGTACTTC,CSATGGGYLYEQYF
TRBJ1-3,TRBV4-3,-,-,TGCGCCAGCAGCCAAGTTGCGTCGGGAGCAACTGGAAACACCATATATTTT,CASSQVASGATGNTIYF
TRBJ2-7,TRBV6-2/TRBV6-3,TRBD2,-,TGTGCCAGCATCCCCCGGACTAGCGGGAGGGCCACGTACGAGCAGTACTTC,CASIPRTSGRATYEQYF
TRBJ2-1,TRBV11-3,-,-,TGTGCCAGCAGTTCGATGGGGTCCCACAATGAGCAGTTCTTC,CASSSMGSHNEQFF
TRBJ1-3,TRBV20-1,-,medium-sized,TGCAGTGCTAGAGTACACGGGCGGGCGAGCTCTGGAAACACCATATATTTT,CSARVHGRASSGNTIYF
TRBJ2-7,TRBV29-1,-,few,TGCAGCGTTGCGATATTGGACGTAACCTACGAGCAGTACTTC,CSVAILDVTYEQYF
TRBJ2-1,TRBV7-8,-,-,TGTGCCAGCAGCCCACGTCCTCACTACAATGAGCAGTTCTTC,CASSPRPHYNEQFF